The next 13 T cell receptor beta chains were all read from a single sample in a study of response to subunit inactivated influenza vaccine. MiXCR, applied by TCRdb to the RT-PCR reads, yields one record per CDR3 protein. This repertoire shows 590,000 or so distinct CDR3 sequences, less than 15% found once; its top ten account for approximately 7.6%. The sequences come from PBMCs from blood, collected 14 days before vaccination. These receptors were taken from a man aged 45 to 65 who received an inactivated influenza vaccine.

The CDR3 here is CASRRTSVSDEQFF. CDR3 nucleotide sequence: TGTGCCAGCAGGAGGACTAGCGTAAGCGATGAGCAGTTCTTC. The chain links TRBV7-2 to TRBJ2-1, with 9 bases matching TRBD2. With 6 bases clipped from V and 8 bases from J, the junction kept 8 bases outside the gene matches. Per germline, CDR1 SGHTA and CDR2 FQGNSA. There are 14 residues in the CDR3.

V usage is TRBV4-1 and J usage is TRBJ2-1; D perhaps matches TRBD2 (6 bases). Germline CDR1 reads MGHRA; CDR2 reads YSYEKL. The CDR3 is 14 amino acids. V lost 2 bases to trimming and J lost 7 bases, with 12 bases between them. As DNA, the CDR3 is TGCGCCAGCAGCCAATTCGGGGGATTGAATGAGCAGTTCTTC. This translates into CASSQFGGLNEQFF.

This rearrangement joins TRBV5-1 to TRBJ2-4; 7 positions match TRBD1. Per germline, CDR1 SGHRS and CDR2 YFSETQ. The CDR3 has 17 residues. V dropped 0 bases and J dropped 8; count of bases not matched to a gene: 14. The CDR3 region has the DNA TGCGCCAGCAGCTTGGATGACAGGACAGGTTACTCGGACATTCAGTACTTC. Its translation: CASSLDDRTGYSDIQYF.

At least ten counts were recorded for this clonotype. This sequence joins TRBV20-1 and TRBJ1-3, with TRBD1 matching 7 bases. The CDR3 consists of 14 residues. J was trimmed by 0 bases and V by 6 bases; bases with no gene match: 5. Germline CDR1 is DFQATT and CDR2 is SNEGSKA (reference sequence). This CDR3 reads CSAEGTVSGNTIYF. In DNA, the CDR3 is TGCAGTGCGGAGGGGACAGTCTCTGGAAACACCATATATTTT.

This chain uses TRBV4-1 with TRBJ2-1; possibly TRBD2 for D (6 bases). Germline V gene lookup returns CDR1 MGHRA and CDR2 YSYEKL. The CDR3 runs 15 residues. The V end lost 4 bases, the J end lost 6 bases, and 16 bases lay between the germline ends. CDR3 sequence reads: CASSPLLASSNEQFF. Written as DNA, the CDR3 is TGCGCCAGCAGCCCCTTACTAGCATCCAGCAATGAGCAGTTCTTC.

V and J are TRBV28 and TRBJ2-3; 11 bases fit TRBD2. Trimming removed 6 bases from V and 7 bases from J; junction bases left unmatched: 9. Germline assignment: CDR1 MDHEN and CDR2 SYDVKM. The CDR3 length is 15 residues. CDR3 DNA: TGTGCCAGCAGCCAGACTAGCGGGGTTGGAAATACGCAGTATTTT. This sequence encodes CASSQTSGVGNTQYF.

In its sample, this clonotype was seen many times. The chain couples TRBV12-3 or TRBV12-4 to TRBJ1-5; TRBD1 matches at 9 bases. The CDR3 is 15 amino acids. V shed 3 bases and J 4 bases; nucleotides not matched to a gene: 4. CDR3 loop: CASSLGQGRNQPQHF. The CDR3 region has the DNA TGTGCCAGCAGTTTGGGACAGGGAAGAAATCAGCCCCAGCATTTT.

The chain combines TRBV12-3 or TRBV12-4 with TRBJ2-7; 7 bases map to TRBD2. The CDR3 covers 15 residues. Unmatched junction bases numbered 17, after V lost 9 bases and J lost 6 bases. CDR3 coding DNA: TGTGCCAGTTCAGACAGCGGGAACCCGATCGGCGAGCAGTACTTC. Translating it yields CASSDSGNPIGEQYF.

The DNA of the CDR3 is TGCAGTGCTACGGACAGGGGGCGCACAGATACGCAGTATTTT. It is translated as CSATDRGRTDTQYF. The chain couples TRBV20-1 to TRBJ2-3; 11 bases match TRBD1. Germline-derived CDR1 and CDR2 are DFQATT and SNEGSKA (reference sequence). Germline trimming cut 4 bases from V and 1 base from J; bases unmatched to any gene: 1. This CDR3 comprises 14 residues.

Ten or more counts support this clonotype. This chain joins TRBV2 and TRBJ1-2, with 7 bases matching TRBD1. The CDR3 loop spans 14 amino acids. Unmatched junction bases numbered 5, after V lost 3 bases and J lost 4 bases. Germline V gene sequence: CDR1 SNHLY, CDR2 FYNNEI. CDR3 bases: TGTGCCAGCAGTGAGTCACAGGGGATCTATGGCTACACCTTC. Translation gives CASSESQGIYGYTF. Full variable domain (missing parts from reference TRBV2 and TRBJ1-2): EPEVTQTPSHQVTQMGQEVILRCVPISNHLYFYWYRQILGQKVEFLVSFYNNEISEKSEIFDDQFSVERPDGSNFTLKIRSTKLEDSAMYFCASSESQGIYGYTFGSGTRLTVV.

This clonotype turned up a few times. J is TRBJ2-2 and V is TRBV20-1; TRBD2 aligns across 7 bases. Trimming at V came to 6 bases and at J to 4 bases, leaving 11 bases not matched to a gene. This CDR3 contains 15 residues. Germline V gene data show CDR1 as DFQATT and CDR2 as SNEGSKA (reference sequence). This CDR3 reads CSATLARPSTGELFF. CDR3 DNA sequence: TGCAGTGCCACACTAGCGAGACCCTCCACCGGGGAGCTGTTTTTT.

About this clonotype itself: A much more abundant neighbour one base away suggests this may be a read error. The chain uses TRBV5-1 and TRBJ2-1, with TRBD2 identical over 8 bases. Looked up from germline, CDR1 is SGHRS and CDR2 is YFSETQ. V dropped 0 bases and J dropped 4; count of bases not matched to a gene: 12. This CDR3 has 18 amino acids. The CDR3 DNA sequence: TGCGCCAGCAGCTTGGCTCGGGCTAGCGGGCACCTGTACAATGAGCAGTTCTTC. As protein: CASSLARASGHLYNEQFF.

This clonotype was recorded many times. This chain links TRBV28 with TRBJ2-4; D is unresolved. The CDR3 covers 15 residues. The V end lost 8 bases, the J end lost 1 base, and 15 bases lay between the germline ends. Germline V gives CDR1 MDHEN, CDR2 SYDVKM. The CDR3 loop reads CASQPDSQAKNIQYF. DNA for the CDR3: TGTGCCAGCCAACCGGATTCTCAGGCCAAAAACATTCAGTACTTC.